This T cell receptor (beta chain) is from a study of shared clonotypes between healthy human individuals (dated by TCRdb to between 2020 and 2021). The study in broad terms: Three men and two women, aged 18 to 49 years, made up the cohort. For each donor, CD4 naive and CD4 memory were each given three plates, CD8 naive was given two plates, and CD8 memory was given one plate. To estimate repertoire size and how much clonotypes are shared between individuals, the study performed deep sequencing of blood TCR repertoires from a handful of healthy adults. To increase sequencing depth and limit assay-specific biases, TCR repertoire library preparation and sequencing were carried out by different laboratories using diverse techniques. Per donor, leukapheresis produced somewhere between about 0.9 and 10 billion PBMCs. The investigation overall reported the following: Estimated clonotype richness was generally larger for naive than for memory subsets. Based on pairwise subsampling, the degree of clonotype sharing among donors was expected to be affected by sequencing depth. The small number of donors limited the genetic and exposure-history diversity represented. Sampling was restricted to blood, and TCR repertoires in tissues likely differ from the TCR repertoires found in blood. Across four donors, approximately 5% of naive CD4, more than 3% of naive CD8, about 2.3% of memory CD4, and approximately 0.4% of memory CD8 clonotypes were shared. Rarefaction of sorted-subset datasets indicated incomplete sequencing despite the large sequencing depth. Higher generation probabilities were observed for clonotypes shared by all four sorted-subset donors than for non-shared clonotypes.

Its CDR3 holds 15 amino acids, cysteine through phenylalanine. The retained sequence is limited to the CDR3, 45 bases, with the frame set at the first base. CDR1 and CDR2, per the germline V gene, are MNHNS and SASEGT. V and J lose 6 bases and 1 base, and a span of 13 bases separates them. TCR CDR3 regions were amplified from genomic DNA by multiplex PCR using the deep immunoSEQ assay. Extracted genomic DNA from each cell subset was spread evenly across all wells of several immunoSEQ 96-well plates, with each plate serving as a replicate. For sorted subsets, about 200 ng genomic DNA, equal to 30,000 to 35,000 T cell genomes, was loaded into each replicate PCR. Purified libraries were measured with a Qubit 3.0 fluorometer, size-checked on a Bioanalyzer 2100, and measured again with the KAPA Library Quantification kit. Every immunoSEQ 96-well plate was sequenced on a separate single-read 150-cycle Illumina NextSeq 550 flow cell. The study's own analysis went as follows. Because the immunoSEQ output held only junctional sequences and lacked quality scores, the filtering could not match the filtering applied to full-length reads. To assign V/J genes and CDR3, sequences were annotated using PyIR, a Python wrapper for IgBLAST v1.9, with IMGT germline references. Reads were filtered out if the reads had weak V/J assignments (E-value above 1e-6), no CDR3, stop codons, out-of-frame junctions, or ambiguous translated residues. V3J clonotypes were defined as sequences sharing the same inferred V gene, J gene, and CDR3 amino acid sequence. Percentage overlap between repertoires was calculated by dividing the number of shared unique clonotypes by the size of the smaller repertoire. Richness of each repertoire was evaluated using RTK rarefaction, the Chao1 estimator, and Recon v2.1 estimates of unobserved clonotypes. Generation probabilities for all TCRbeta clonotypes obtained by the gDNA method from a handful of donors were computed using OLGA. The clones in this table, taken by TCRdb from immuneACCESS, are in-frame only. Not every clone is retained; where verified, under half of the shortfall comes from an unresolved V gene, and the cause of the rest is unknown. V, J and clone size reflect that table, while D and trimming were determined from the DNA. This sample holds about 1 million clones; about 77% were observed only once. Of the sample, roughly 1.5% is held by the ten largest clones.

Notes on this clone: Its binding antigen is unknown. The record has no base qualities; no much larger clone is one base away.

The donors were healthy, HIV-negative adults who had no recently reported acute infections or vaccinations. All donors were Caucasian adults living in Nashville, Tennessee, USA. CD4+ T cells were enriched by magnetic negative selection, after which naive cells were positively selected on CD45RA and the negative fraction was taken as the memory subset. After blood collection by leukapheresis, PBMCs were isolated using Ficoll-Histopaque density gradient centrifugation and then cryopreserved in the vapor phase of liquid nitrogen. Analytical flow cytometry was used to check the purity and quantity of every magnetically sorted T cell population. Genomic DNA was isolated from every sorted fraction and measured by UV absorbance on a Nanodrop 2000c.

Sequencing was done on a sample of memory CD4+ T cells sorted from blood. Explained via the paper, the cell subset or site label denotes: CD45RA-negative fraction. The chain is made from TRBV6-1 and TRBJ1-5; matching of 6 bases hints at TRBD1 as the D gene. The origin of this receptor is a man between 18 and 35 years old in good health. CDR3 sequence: CASSLGTPSNQPQHF. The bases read TGTGCCAGCAGCCTGGGGACACCAAGCAATCAGCCCCAGCATTTT.